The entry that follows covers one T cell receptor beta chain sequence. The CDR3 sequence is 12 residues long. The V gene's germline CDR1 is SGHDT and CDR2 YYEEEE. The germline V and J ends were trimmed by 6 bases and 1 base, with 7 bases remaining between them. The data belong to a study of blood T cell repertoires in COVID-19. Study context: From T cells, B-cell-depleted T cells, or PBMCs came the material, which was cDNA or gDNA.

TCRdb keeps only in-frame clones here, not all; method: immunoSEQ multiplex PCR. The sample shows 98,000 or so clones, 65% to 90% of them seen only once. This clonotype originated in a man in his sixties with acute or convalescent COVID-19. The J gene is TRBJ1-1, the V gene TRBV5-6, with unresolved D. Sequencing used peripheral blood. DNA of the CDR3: TGTGCCAGCAACTTCAGGAACACTGAAGCTTTCTTT. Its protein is CASNFRNTEAFF.